A selection of T cell receptor beta chains follows, all from one sample in a study of T cells in Graves' hyperthyroidism and ophthalmopathy. TCRdb analysed the multiplex PCR reads with MiXCR anew, one entry per CDR3 protein. The sample lists over 350,000 distinct CDR3 sequences, roughly 20% occurring once. Specimen: blood. These receptor sequences come from a man between 18 and 35 years old with Graves' ophthalmopathy. Both conserved end residues are part of each CDR3. D genes are given only for firm matches. Not all rows give a size; the values are once, few, many and, for expanded clones, a class.

v_gene	d_gene	abundance	j_gene	len	CDR3nt	CDR3aa
TRBV10-3	NA	NA	TRBJ2-7	15	TGTGCCATCAGTGAGTCGCGGAGGCAGGGCTCCGAGCAGTACTTC	CAISESRRQGSEQYF
TRBV20-1	NA	many	TRBJ1-1	13	TGCAGTGTCCTTGGGACATCGAACACTGAAGCTTTCTTT	CSVLGTSNTEAFF
TRBV5-6	TRBD1	NA	TRBJ1-6	15	TGTGCCAGCAGCTTGACCGGGACAGGGCTTTCACCCCTCCACTTT	CASSLTGTGLSPLHF
TRBV12-3/TRBV12-4	NA	NA	TRBJ1-3	18	TGTGCCAGCAGCCCGGTCTATTGGGGGCAAGTATCGGGAAACACCATATATTTT	CASSPVYWGQVSGNTIYF
TRBV11-2	NA	many	TRBJ2-7	12	TGTGCCAGCAGCTTCGATTCTTCTCGGCAGTACTTC	CASSFDSSRQYF
TRBV11-2	NA	many	TRBJ2-7	14	TGTGCCAGCAGCCCCAACCGAGCGCCCTACGAGCAGTACTTC	CASSPNRAPYEQYF
TRBV7-2	NA	many	TRBJ2-5	15	TGTGCCAGCAGCCGACCAAGGTCGGTGGTGGAGACCCAGTACTTC	CASSRPRSVVETQYF
TRBV12-3/TRBV12-4	TRBD1	many	TRBJ2-2	15	TGTGCCAGCACCTCAAGGACAGGGGGCACCGGGGAGCTGTTTTTT	CASTSRTGGTGELFF
TRBV14	NA	few	TRBJ1-2	17	TGTGCCAGCAGCCAAGATTTCGGCAGCACCCTTAACTATGGCTACACCTTC	CASSQDFGSTLNYGYTF
TRBV15	TRBD2	NA	TRBJ2-3	16	TGTGCCACCAGCAGTGTATCGGGGGGGCAGCAAGATACGCAGTATTTT	CATSSVSGGQQDTQYF